This TCR beta chain was sequenced in a study of control samples from healthy donors and cancer patients. The germline gives CDR1 SGHNT, CDR2 YYREEE (reference sequence). The V and J ends lost 4 bases and 1 base respectively, with 9 bases between them. The CDR3 runs to 13 residues. TCRdb's table, derived via immunoSEQ multiplex PCR, lists solely in-frame clones and lacks some. The sample contains about 34,000 clones, around 83% of which appear only once. Sequencing was performed on PBMCs. The V gene is TRBV5-4, the J gene TRBJ2-7, with D possibly being TRBD1 (6 bases). This clonotype was obtained from a woman aged 40-49 years with lung cancer. In nucleotides, the CDR3 is TGTGCCAGCAGCGCCGGACAGTCCTACGAGCAGTACTTC. It encodes CASSAGQSYEQYF.